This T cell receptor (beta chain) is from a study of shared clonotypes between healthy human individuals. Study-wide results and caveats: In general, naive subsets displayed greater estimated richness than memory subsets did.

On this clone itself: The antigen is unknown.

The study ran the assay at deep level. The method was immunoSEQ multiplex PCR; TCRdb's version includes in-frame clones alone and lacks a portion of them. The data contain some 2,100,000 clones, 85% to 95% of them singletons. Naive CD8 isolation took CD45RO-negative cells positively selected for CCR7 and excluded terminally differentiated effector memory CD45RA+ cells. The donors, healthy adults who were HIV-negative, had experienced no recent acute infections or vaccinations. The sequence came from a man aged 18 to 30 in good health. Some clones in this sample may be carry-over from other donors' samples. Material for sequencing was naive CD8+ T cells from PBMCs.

The CDR3 nucleotides are TGTGCCAGCACCCCAAGGAGGGACTCTGAGCAGTTCTTC. As protein: CASTPRRDSEQFF. This chain links TRBV6-5 with TRBJ2-1, with D possibly matching TRBD2 (6 bases). Trimming removed 7 bases from V and 9 bases from J, with 16 bases in between. The CDR3 sequence is 13 residues long. CDR1 and CDR2 from the germline V gene are MNHEY and SVGAGI.